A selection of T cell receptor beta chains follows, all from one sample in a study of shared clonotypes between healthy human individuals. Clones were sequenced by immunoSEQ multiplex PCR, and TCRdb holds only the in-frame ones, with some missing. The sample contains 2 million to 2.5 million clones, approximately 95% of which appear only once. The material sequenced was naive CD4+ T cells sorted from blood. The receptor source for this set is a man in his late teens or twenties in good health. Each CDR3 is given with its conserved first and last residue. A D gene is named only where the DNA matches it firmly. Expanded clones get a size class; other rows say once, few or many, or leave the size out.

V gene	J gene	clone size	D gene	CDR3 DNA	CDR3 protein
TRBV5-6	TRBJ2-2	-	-	TGTGCCAGCAGTCTGACACTCGTTGGCACCGGGGAGCTGTTTTTT	CASSLTLVGTGELFF
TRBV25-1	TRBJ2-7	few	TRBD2	TGTGCCAGCACCGAGCGGGAGTTCCCCTACGAGCAGTACTTC	CASTEREFPYEQYF
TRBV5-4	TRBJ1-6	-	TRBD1	TGTGCCAGCAGCGGGGGACAGGGGGTCGATTCACCCCTCCACTTT	CASSGGQGVDSPLHF
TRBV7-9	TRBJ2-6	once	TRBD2	TGTGCCAGCAGCGCCACTAGCGGGACTTCCTCTGGGGCCAACGTCCTGACTTTC	CASSATSGTSSGANVLTF
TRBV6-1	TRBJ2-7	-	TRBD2	TGTGCCAGCAGAGCGGGACTAGCGGGTTCCTACGAGCAGTACTTC	CASRAGLAGSYEQYF
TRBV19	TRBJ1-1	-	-	TGTGCCAGTAACGGGACCCCGACAGGCGACATGAACACTGAAGCTTTCTTT	CASNGTPTGDMNTEAFF
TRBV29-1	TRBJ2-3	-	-	TGCAGCGTTGATGGCGGGGTCTCAGATACGCAGTATTTT	CSVDGGVSDTQYF
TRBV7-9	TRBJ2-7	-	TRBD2	TGTGCCAGCAGCTCTTCGAGAGCGGGAGCCTACGAGCAGTACTTC	CASSSSRAGAYEQYF
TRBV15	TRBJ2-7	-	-	TGTGCCACCAGCAGAGTAGCGCTCGACTCCTACGAGCAGTACTTC	CATSRVALDSYEQYF
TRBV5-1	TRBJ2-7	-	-	TGCGCCAGCAGCTCCTATTACGAGCAGTACTTC	CASSSYYEQYF
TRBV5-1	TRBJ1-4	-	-	TGCGCCAGCAGCTTAATGCCGGGTACGGATGAAAAACTGTTTTTT	CASSLMPGTDEKLFF
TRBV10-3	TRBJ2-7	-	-	TGTGCCATTAGGGACACAACCTACGAGCAGTACTTC	CAIRDTTYEQYF
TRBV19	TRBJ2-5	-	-	TGTGCCAGTAGTATAGGGGTGAGGGAGACCCAGTACTTC	CASSIGVRETQYF
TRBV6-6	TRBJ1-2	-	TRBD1	TGTGCCAGCCGCCGGGACAGGGAGACTATAAATGGCTACACCTTC	CASRRDRETINGYTF
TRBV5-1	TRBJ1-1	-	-	TGCGCCAGCAGTTCTTCATGGGCGGGAATGAACACTGAAGCTTTCTTT	CASSSSWAGMNTEAFF
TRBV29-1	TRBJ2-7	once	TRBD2	TGCAGCGCGTTGACTAGCGGGGCTTTCTACGAGCAGTACTTC	CSALTSGAFYEQYF
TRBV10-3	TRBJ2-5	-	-	TGTGCCATCAGTGAGAGGGTACTCCAAGAGACCCAGTACTTC	CAISERVLQETQYF
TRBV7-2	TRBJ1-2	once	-	TGTGCCAGCAGCGTAGGCCCTTGGACCAAAAATGGCTACACCTTC	CASSVGPWTKNGYTF
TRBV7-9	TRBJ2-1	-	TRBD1	TGTGCCAGCAGCACCCAGGACAGGACCCATGAGCAGTTCTTC	CASSTQDRTHEQFF
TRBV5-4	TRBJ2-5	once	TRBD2	TGTGCCAGCAGCCCCGGACTAGGGGAGACCCAGTACTTC	CASSPGLGETQYF
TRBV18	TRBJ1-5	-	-	TGTGCCAGCTCACCAAAGGGAAATCAGCCCCAGCATTTT	CASSPKGNQPQHF
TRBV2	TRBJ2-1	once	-	TGTGCCAGCAGCTCGACAGGCCTCTCCTACAATGAGCAGTTCTTC	CASSSTGLSYNEQFF
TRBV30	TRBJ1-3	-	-	TGTGCCTGGAGTTCCTCTGGAAACACCATATATTTT	CAWSSSGNTIYF
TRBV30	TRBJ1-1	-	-	TGTGCCTGGAGTGCTTTGACAGTCAACACTGAAGCTTTCTTT	CAWSALTVNTEAFF
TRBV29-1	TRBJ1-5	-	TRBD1	TGCAGCGTTACGACAGGGCCTAATCAGCCCCAGCATTTT	CSVTTGPNQPQHF
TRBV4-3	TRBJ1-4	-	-	TGCGCCAGCAGCCAAGAGCCCGGGACGGTGGGGGAAAAACTGTTTTTT	CASSQEPGTVGEKLFF
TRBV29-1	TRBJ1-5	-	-	TGCAGCGTTGAAGTTGGGGGCTCGGGGAATCAGCCCCAGCATTTT	CSVEVGGSGNQPQHF
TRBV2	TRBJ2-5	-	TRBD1	TGTGCCAGCAGTACAGACAGGGGGCGTCGAGAGACCCAGTACTTC	CASSTDRGRRETQYF
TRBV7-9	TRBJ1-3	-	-	TGTGCCAGCAGCTTAGCTTTTTCGGGGGCTGACATATATTTT	CASSLAFSGADIYF
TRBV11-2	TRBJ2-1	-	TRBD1	TGTGCCAGTACCATGGGACAGAGCTCCTACAATGAGCAGTTCTTC	CASTMGQSSYNEQFF
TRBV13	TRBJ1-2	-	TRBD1	TGTGCCAGCAGCACCCGACAGGGGTACTATGGCTACACCTTC	CASSTRQGYYGYTF
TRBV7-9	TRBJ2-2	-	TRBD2	TGTGCCAAGTCCGGGACTAGCGGTAACACCGGGGAGCTGTTTTTT	CAKSGTSGNTGELFF
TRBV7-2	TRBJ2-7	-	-	TGTGCCAGCAGCTTATACCAGGGGGGTAACTACGAGCAGTACTTC	CASSLYQGGNYEQYF
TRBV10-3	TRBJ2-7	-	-	TGTGCCATCAGTGCGGGGGGCTCACTATCCTACGAGCAGTACTTC	CAISAGGSLSYEQYF
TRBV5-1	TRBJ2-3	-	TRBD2	TGCGCCAGCAGCTGTCGGACTAGCGAAAGCACAGATACGCAGTATTTT	CASSCRTSESTDTQYF
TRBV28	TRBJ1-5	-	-	TGTGCCAGCAGTCGCGGCGGACTGTATAGCAATCAGCCCCAGCATTTT	CASSRGGLYSNQPQHF
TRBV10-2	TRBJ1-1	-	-	TGCGCCAGCAGTGGGAGAAGGAGCACAGGGCTGATTACTGAAGCTTTCTTT	CASSGRRSTGLITEAFF
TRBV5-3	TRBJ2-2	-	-	TGTGCCAGCAGTGCGGGGGCCCCGAACACCGGGGAGCTGTTTTTT	CASSAGAPNTGELFF
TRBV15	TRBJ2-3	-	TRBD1	TGTGCCACCGGATACAGGGGTAATCGTGGAGATACGCAGTATTTT	CATGYRGNRGDTQYF
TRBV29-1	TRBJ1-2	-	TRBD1	TGCAGCGTTCGACAGGGCTCCCTGGTCTATGGCTACACCTTC	CSVRQGSLVYGYTF
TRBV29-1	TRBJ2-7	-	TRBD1	TGCAGCGGCTCAGCCGGGACAGGGGGAGCGGGCGAGCAGTACTTC	CSGSAGTGGAGEQYF
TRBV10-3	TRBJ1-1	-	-	TGTGCCATCAGTGTAATCGACGGCACTGAAGCTTTCTTT	CAISVIDGTEAFF
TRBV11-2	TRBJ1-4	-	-	TGTGCCAGCAGCTTAGATAGCGGGGGCGCTAATGAAAAACTGTTTTTT	CASSLDSGGANEKLFF
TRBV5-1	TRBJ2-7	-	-	TGCGCCAGCAGCTCGGGTGGACAGTGGGGATCCTACGAGCAGTACTTC	CASSSGGQWGSYEQYF
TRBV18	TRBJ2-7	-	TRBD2	TGTGCCAGCTCACCAGGGACTAGCGGGAGTTACGAGCAGTACTTC	CASSPGTSGSYEQYF
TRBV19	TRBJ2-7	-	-	TGTGCCAGTAGTATAGATCGACAGGTCTACGAGCAGTACTTC	CASSIDRQVYEQYF